These T cell receptor beta chains were read from a single sample in a study of cytomegalovirus exposure and HLA in healthy donors. TCRdb's copy holds only in-frame clones and misses some; the assay was immunoSEQ multiplex PCR. The sample lists 140,000 or so clones, approximately 90% occurring once. Specimen: PBMCs. The receptors come from a man younger than 35 in good health and CMV-seronegative. Each CDR3 is given with its conserved first and last residue. A D gene is named only where the DNA matches it firmly. A clone size is listed for some rows: how often the clone was seen (once, few, many), or a class if it is expanded.

d_gene: TRBD2; v_gene: TRBV2; j_gene: TRBJ2-1; abundance: once; CDR3nt: TGTGCCAGCAGTAACTCTCCGGGACTAGTTGGGTTCTTC; CDR3aa: CASSNSPGLVGFF
d_gene: -; v_gene: TRBV6-6; j_gene: TRBJ1-1; abundance: -; CDR3nt: TGTGCCAGCAGGAGGGAGGAAACTGAAGCTTTCTTT; CDR3aa: CASRREETEAFF
d_gene: TRBD2; v_gene: TRBV5-1; j_gene: TRBJ2-7; abundance: once; CDR3nt: TGCGCCAGCAGCATCGGGACTAGCGGGGGGGAAAGATTCGAGCAGTACTTC; CDR3aa: CASSIGTSGGERFEQYF
d_gene: TRBD1; v_gene: TRBV5-1; j_gene: TRBJ2-7; abundance: -; CDR3nt: TGCGCCAGCAGCTTGGCCGGCGGGACAGGGGCCTACGAGCAGTACTTC; CDR3aa: CASSLAGGTGAYEQYF
d_gene: -; v_gene: TRBV7-9; j_gene: TRBJ1-4; abundance: -; CDR3nt: TGTGCCAGCAGCCACGGACAGACTGGGACATCAACTAATGAAAAACTGTTTTTT; CDR3aa: CASSHGQTGTSTNEKLFF
d_gene: TRBD2; v_gene: TRBV10-3; j_gene: TRBJ2-5; abundance: -; CDR3nt: TGTGCCATCAGTGAGTCCCCTAGCGGGGGCCAAGAGACCCAGTACTTC; CDR3aa: CAISESPSGGQETQYF
d_gene: -; v_gene: TRBV6-4; j_gene: TRBJ1-1; abundance: -; CDR3nt: TGTGCCAGCAGTGTGGACATGAACACTGAAGCTTTCTTT; CDR3aa: CASSVDMNTEAFF
d_gene: -; v_gene: TRBV7-3; j_gene: TRBJ1-1; abundance: -; CDR3nt: TGTGCCAGCAGCCCATCCACGGGAACTGAAGCTTTCTTT; CDR3aa: CASSPSTGTEAFF
d_gene: -; v_gene: TRBV5-4; j_gene: TRBJ1-2; abundance: few; CDR3nt: TGTGCCAGCAGCTTAAGAGGGTCGGTACGTTTATATGGCTACACCTTC; CDR3aa: CASSLRGSVRLYGYTF
d_gene: TRBD1; v_gene: TRBV14; j_gene: TRBJ2-3; abundance: once; CDR3nt: TGTGCCAGCTGTAGGACAGGTTCAGATACGCAGTATTTT; CDR3aa: CASCRTGSDTQYF
d_gene: -; v_gene: TRBV6-4; j_gene: TRBJ2-2; abundance: -; CDR3nt: TGTGCCAGCAGCGGCAGCGGGACCGGGGAGCTGTTTTTT; CDR3aa: CASSGSGTGELFF
d_gene: TRBD1; v_gene: TRBV7-7; j_gene: TRBJ2-3; abundance: -; CDR3nt: TGTGCCAGCAGCTTGGGGACAGGGGGAGGGGCAGATACGCAGTATTTT; CDR3aa: CASSLGTGGGADTQYF
d_gene: TRBD1; v_gene: TRBV7-6; j_gene: TRBJ2-7; abundance: -; CDR3nt: TGTGCCAGCAGCCGATATGACAGGGGGACCTACGAGCAGTACTTC; CDR3aa: CASSRYDRGTYEQYF
d_gene: TRBD2; v_gene: TRBV5-1; j_gene: TRBJ2-3; abundance: -; CDR3nt: TGCGCCAGCAGGCCGCCGGGAGGTGCAGATACGCAGTATTTT; CDR3aa: CASRPPGGADTQYF
d_gene: -; v_gene: TRBV18; j_gene: TRBJ2-5; abundance: few; CDR3nt: TGTGCCAGCTCACCCAGCCAAGAGACCCAGTACTTC; CDR3aa: CASSPSQETQYF
d_gene: TRBD1; v_gene: TRBV27; j_gene: TRBJ1-1; abundance: -; CDR3nt: TGTGCCAGCAGCACTGACAGGGCCACTGAAGCTTTCTTT; CDR3aa: CASSTDRATEAFF
d_gene: TRBD2; v_gene: TRBV7-8; j_gene: TRBJ2-4; abundance: -; CDR3nt: TGTGCCAGCAGCTTATACTTAGTTGGACTAGCGGGATCCAAAAACATTCAGTACTTC; CDR3aa: CASSLYLVGLAGSKNIQYF